This TCR beta chain was retrieved from a study of cytomegalovirus exposure and HLA in healthy donors. General study points: Later analysis identified a missense DCLRE1C variant that was linked to TCR beta V- and J-gene trimming. Sequencing likely produced, as an artifact, a cluster of highly shared sequence variants. Clonal expansion, a later analysis showed, was greater in HLA-associated TCR beta chains than in equally common others.

Trimming removed 4 bases from V and 0 bases from J, with 10 bases in between. The germline V gene has CDR1 LNHNV and CDR2 YYDKDF (reference sequence). This CDR3 is 15 amino acids long. The PCR ran on 60 Vbeta and 13 Jbeta primers. Libraries were prepared by immunoSEQ multiplex PCR; TCRdb keeps only in-frame clonotypes and omits some of them. The sample has more than 110,000 clones; the top ten hold about 2.5%. On this clone: Its antigen is as yet unknown.

The TCR sequence derives from a man aged 40-55 years in good health and CMV-seronegative. The specimen was PBMCs. This sequence joins TRBV15 and TRBJ1-5; the D gene is possibly TRBD1 (5 bases). This CDR3 is CATSKEQGSNQPQHF. The CDR3 DNA is TGTGCCACCAGCAAGGAGCAGGGTAGCAATCAGCCCCAGCATTTT.